A single sample is the source of the 18 T cell receptor beta chains below, sequenced in a study of cytomegalovirus exposure and HLA in healthy donors. The PCR made use of 60 Vbeta and 13 Jbeta primers. Profiling relied on immunoSEQ multiplex PCR, and the TCRdb table lists in-frame clones only, not all of them. The data hold 150,000 to 200,000 clones, with about four fifths observed a single time. The material sequenced was PBMCs. Receptors originate from a woman aged 50 to 65 in good health and CMV-seropositive.

For the CDR3, the DNA is TGTGCCAGCAGCGACTCAGGGGGTGGGTACACTGAAGCTTTCTTT. Its protein product is CASSDSGGGYTEAFF. This sequence joins TRBV5-6 and TRBJ1-1; 7 bases are shared with TRBD1. The CDR3 has 15 amino acids. The germline V gene has CDR1 SGHDT and CDR2 YYEEEE. The trim removed 4 bases at V and 3 bases at J, leaving 9 bases unmatched.

J is TRBJ1-3 and V is TRBV27, with 9 bases matching TRBD1. The CDR3 totals 13 residues. Germline CDR1 reads MNHEY; CDR2 reads SMNVEV (reference sequence). Trimming cost V 8 bases and J 8 bases; bases outside gene matches: 7. CDR3 nucleotide sequence: TGTGCCAGCGCGGGACAGGGTAGTCACACCATATATTTT. It codes for CASAGQGSHTIYF.

The chain employs TRBV7-9 and TRBJ1-1; TRBD1 matches 10 bases. The CDR3 has 15 amino acids. V shed 1 base and J 5 bases; nucleotides not matched to a gene: 4. The germline V gene encodes CDR1 SEHNR and CDR2 FQNEAQ (reference sequence). The CDR3 sequence: CASSLGQGAGTEAFF. CDR3 DNA sequence: TGTGCCAGCAGCTTAGGACAGGGGGCCGGGACTGAAGCTTTCTTT.

The chain combines TRBV7-9 with TRBJ2-3; 7 positions match TRBD1. CDR1 and CDR2 from the germline V gene are SEHNR and FQNEAQ (reference sequence). This CDR3 comprises 14 residues. V gave up 5 bases and J gave up 4 bases; unmatched junction bases: 6. CDR3 sequence: CASSPTGTADTQYF. The CDR3 DNA reads as TGTGCCAGCAGCCCGACAGGGACGGCAGATACGCAGTATTTT.

The V and J genes are TRBV5-1 and TRBJ2-7; 7 nucleotides line up with TRBD2. The CDR3 has 16 amino acids. V lost 3 bases to trimming and J lost 5 bases; unmatched junction nucleotides: 14. Germline V gene lookup returns CDR1 SGHRS and CDR2 YFSETQ. The CDR3 loop reads CASSSKMSGIGDEQYF. In DNA form, the CDR3 reads TGCGCCAGCAGCTCTAAGATGAGCGGGATAGGCGACGAGCAGTACTTC.

The rearrangement joins TRBV30 to TRBJ1-5; D unresolved. Germline V CDR1 and CDR2: GTSNPN, SVGIG (reference sequence). Trimming pared 3 bases from V and 3 bases from J, leaving 12 bases between. The CDR3 has 14 residues. The CDR3 DNA reads TGTGCCTGGAGCGGACTGTCACCCAATCAGCCCCAGCATTTT. Translation: CAWSGLSPNQPQHF.

The V call is TRBV28, the J call TRBJ1-1; a possible D gene is TRBD1 (6 bases). V shed 8 bases and J shed 3 bases, with 13 bases lying between them. CDR1 MDHEN and CDR2 SYDVKM come from the germline V gene. The CDR3 is 13 amino acids. In DNA form, the CDR3 reads TGTGCCAGCCAACAGGGAGGGGACACTGAAGCTTTCTTT. This gives the protein CASQQGGDTEAFF.

The genes are TRBV15 and TRBJ2-3; unclear D gene. The length of the CDR3 is 13 residues. In germline, CDR1 is LNHNV, CDR2 YYDKDF (reference sequence). V lost 1 base and J 2 bases, leaving 4 bases between the germline ends. CDR3 sequence (DNA): TGTGCCACCAGCAGAGGACTCACAGATACGCAGTATTTT. Protein product: CATSRGLTDTQYF.

The J gene is TRBJ2-3, the V gene TRBV28; TRBD2 matches at 7 bases. The CDR3 is made up of 15 amino acids. V lost 2 bases, J lost 0 bases, and 2 bases stayed unmatched. Germline-derived CDR1 and CDR2 are MDHEN and SYDVKM. The CDR3 bases are TGTGCCAGCAGTTTAGCGGGAGAAAGCACAGATACGCAGTATTTT. This sequence encodes CASSLAGESTDTQYF.

This clone was seen only a few times. The chain couples TRBV6-6 to TRBJ2-5, with D maybe TRBD2 (6 bases). V lost 6 bases, J lost 7 bases, and 6 bases lay in between. CDR3 length: 10 amino acids. Germline V gene data show CDR1 as MNHNY and CDR2 as SVGAGI (reference sequence). The CDR3: CASRRGTQYF. In DNA, the CDR3 is TGTGCCAGCAGGCGGGGGACCCAGTACTTC.

The V and J genes are TRBV27 and TRBJ2-2; no firm D call. V was cut by 3 bases and J by 5 bases, with 7 bases left in between. This CDR3 region has 13 residues. CDR1 and CDR2 from the germline V gene are MNHEY and SMNVEV (reference sequence). The CDR3 sequence: CASSLVRTGELFF. The CDR3, as DNA: TGTGCCAGCAGTTTGGTTCGGACCGGGGAGCTGTTTTTT.

This clone was counted between two and nine times. The J gene is TRBJ2-7, the V gene TRBV5-1, with TRBD2 identical over 9 bases. CDR3 length: 16 amino acids. CDR1 is SGHRS, CDR2 YFSETQ, per germline. Germline trimming cut 4 bases from V and 3 bases from J; bases unmatched to any gene: 11. CDR3 residues: CASSPKRLADNYEQYF. The CDR3 DNA follows: TGCGCCAGCAGCCCAAAGAGACTAGCGGACAACTACGAGCAGTACTTC.

The rearrangement joins TRBV10-3 to TRBJ1-3, with a tentative D call TRBD1 (5 bases). The CDR3 extends over 14 amino acids. Looked up from germline, CDR1 is ENHRY and CDR2 is SYGVKD. Trimming left V 2 bases short and J 1 base short, with 6 bases between. The CDR3 DNA is TGTGCCATCAGTGAGGACAGTTCTGGAAACACCATATATTTT. Protein sequence: CAISEDSSGNTIYF.

The V call is TRBV5-6, the J call TRBJ1-5, with 8 bases that match TRBD1. Germline V gene sequence: CDR1 SGHDT, CDR2 YYEEEE. The CDR3 extends over 15 amino acids. The trim removed 3 bases at V and 7 bases at J, leaving 9 bases unmatched. In nucleotides, the CDR3 is TGTGCCAGCAGCTGGGGGACAGGTTCTGGACAGCCCCAGCATTTT. This gives the protein CASSWGTGSGQPQHF.

The genes are TRBV2 and TRBJ1-1, with D unclear. The CDR3 is 13 residues long. V gave up 10 bases and J gave up 0 bases, with 12 bases separating them. Germline CDR1 and CDR2: SNHLY and FYNNEI. In DNA form, the CDR3 reads TGTGCCACCACGGGAGGCCTGAACACTGAAGCTTTCTTT. Translation gives CATTGGLNTEAFF.

This chain joins TRBV11-2 and TRBJ2-4, with D perhaps TRBD2 (6 bases). This CDR3 contains 18 residues. Germline assignment: CDR1 SGHAT and CDR2 FQNNGV. V shed 0 bases and J shed 0 bases, with 15 bases lying between them. CDR3: CASSLDGRGRLAKNIQYF. The CDR3 DNA sequence: TGTGCCAGCAGCTTAGACGGGAGAGGACGACTAGCCAAAAACATTCAGTACTTC.

The V and J genes are TRBV7-9 and TRBJ2-1; 12 bases are shared with TRBD1. The CDR3 contains 16 residues. Trimming at V came to 5 bases and at J to 7 bases, leaving 9 bases not matched to a gene. Germline V gene lookup returns CDR1 SEHNR and CDR2 FQNEAQ (reference sequence). This CDR3 reads CASSGGTGGAWNEQFF. CDR3 DNA sequence: TGTGCCAGCAGCGGCGGGACAGGGGGCGCATGGAATGAGCAGTTCTTC.

V gene TRBV6-5 combines with J gene TRBJ1-4; D remains ambiguous. The CDR3 is 15 residues long. Per the germline V gene, CDR1 is MNHEY and CDR2 is SVGAGI. Deletions cut 2 bases from V and 7 bases from J, with 14 bases between. In nucleotides, the CDR3 is TGTGCCAGCAGTTACAGGTCCCGGGGAGGTGAAAAACTGTTTTTT. Protein product: CASSYRSRGGEKLFF.